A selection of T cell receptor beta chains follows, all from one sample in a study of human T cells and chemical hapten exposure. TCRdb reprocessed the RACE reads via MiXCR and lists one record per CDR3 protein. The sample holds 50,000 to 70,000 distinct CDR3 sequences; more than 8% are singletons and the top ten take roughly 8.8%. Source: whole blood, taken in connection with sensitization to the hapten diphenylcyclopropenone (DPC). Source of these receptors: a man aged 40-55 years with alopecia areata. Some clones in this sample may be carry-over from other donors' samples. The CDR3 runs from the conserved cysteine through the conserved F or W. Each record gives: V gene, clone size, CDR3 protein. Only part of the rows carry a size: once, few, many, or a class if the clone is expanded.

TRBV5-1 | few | CASSSGQAYTEAFF
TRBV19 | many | CASSILGLAGVDPYYNEQFF
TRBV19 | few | CASSTDSTGAQPQHF
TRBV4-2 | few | CASSQDPSGYEQYF
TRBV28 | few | CASSSRTPETQYF
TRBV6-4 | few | CASSEALAGDMLLNEQYF
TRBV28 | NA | CASSSPQRGWPGNTIYF
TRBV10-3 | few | CAISESIGTLDEQYF
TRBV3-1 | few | CASSQRDAQREQYF
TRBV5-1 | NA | CASSLAPDLPYEQYF
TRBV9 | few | CASSPLAENYGYTF
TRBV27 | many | CASSLYPDPHEQYF
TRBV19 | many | CATRNLDRRNQPQHF
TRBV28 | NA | CASSRDSPYNEQFF
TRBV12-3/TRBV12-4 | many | CASSPRGQGARQTQYF
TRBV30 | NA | CAWKRGEAFF
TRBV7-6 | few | CASSLAAGDTQYF
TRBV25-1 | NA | CASSEGTLWDRDSPKFGYTF
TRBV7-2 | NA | CASSYIPNRLAGVADTQYF
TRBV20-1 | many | CSARDPLAGGNNEQFF